This TCR beta chain was sequenced during a study of blood T cell repertoires in COVID-19. Study context: T cells, B-cell-depleted T cells, or PBMCs provided the cDNA or gDNA that served as material.

CDR1 KGHSY and CDR2 FQNENV come from the germline V gene. The CDR3 length is 14 residues. V shed 5 bases and J 7 bases; nucleotides not matched to a gene: 6. As handled by the study authors: Nucleated cell number was recorded as an estimate derived from reference gene primer amplification. Assay: immunoSEQ multiplex PCR; the TCRdb copy retains only in-frame clones and omits some. V and J calls and clone size follow that table, whereas D and trimming were derived from the DNA. The sample has 56,000 or so clones, 65% to 90% seen once. This receptor was identified in a human donor in a cohort sampled during active COVID-19. This rearrangement joins TRBV16 to TRBJ1-5, with 9 bases fitting TRBD1. The sample consisted of peripheral blood. The DNA of the CDR3 is TGTGCCAGCAGCTCTACAGGGGGCATCCAGCCCCAGCATTTT. It is translated as CASSSTGGIQPQHF.